Below are 32 T cell receptor beta chains sequenced from a single sample in a study of T-cell memory formation after mild COVID-19. One entry per CDR3 protein, called by TCRdb with MiXCR from the 5' RACE reads. Here the sample spans some 490,000 distinct CDR3 sequences, 18% being singletons. Sample: PBMCs or a T cell subset sorted from them (not recorded which). The receptors stem from an adult woman who had mild COVID-19 (a few samples of this study predate the infection). Cell type and time point are not known.

This clonotype was counted between two and nine times. The chain carries TRBV7-2 and TRBJ2-7, with D unclear. This CDR3 has 13 residues. CDR1 is SGHTA and CDR2 is FQGNSA in the germline V gene. V was clipped by 10 bases and J by 0 bases, with 13 bases between them. CDR3 in amino acids: CAIPLPDSYEQYF. Written as DNA, the CDR3 is TGTGCCATTCCCCTACCAGACTCCTACGAGCAGTACTTC.

This clonotype was counted at least ten times. The rearrangement joins TRBV6-6 to TRBJ2-1; D uncertain. This CDR3 comprises 13 residues. Germline lookup yields CDR1 MNHNY and CDR2 SVGAGI (reference sequence). V was cut by 5 bases and J by 6 bases, with 11 bases left in between. CDR3 DNA: TGTGCCAGCAGTAGCCCAGTTCCCAATGAGCAGTTCTTC. It encodes CASSSPVPNEQFF.

V and J are TRBV5-6 and TRBJ2-2, with 9 nucleotides matching TRBD2. After removal of 2 bases from V and 0 bases from J, the junction contained 5 bases not matched to a gene. From germline, CDR1 is SGHDT and CDR2 YYEEEE. This CDR3 has 17 amino acids. The CDR3 DNA follows: TGTGCCAGCAGCTTTACAGCGGGAGGTCCGAACACCGGGGAGCTGTTTTTT. This codes for CASSFTAGGPNTGELFF.

This clonotype was recorded a few times. This chain connects TRBV5-1 to TRBJ2-7; 8 bases are a match to TRBD2. V was clipped by 1 base and J by 3 bases; unmatched bases: 3. Germline V lookup: CDR1 SGHRS, CDR2 YFSETQ. CDR3 size: 14 residues. The CDR3 here is CASSLNSGSYEQYF. CDR3 sequence (DNA): TGCGCCAGCAGCTTGAACAGCGGGAGCTACGAGCAGTACTTC. The complete variable domain, with remaining parts taken from reference TRBV5-1 and TRBJ2-7, reads KAGVTQTPRYLIKTRGQQVTLSCSPISGHRSVSWYQQTPGQGLQFLFEYFSETQRNKGNFPGRFSGRQFSNSRSEMNVSTLELGDSALYLCASSLNSGSYEQYFGPGTRLTVT.

The table lists this clonotype with a few counts. This chain connects TRBV5-1 to TRBJ2-3; D gene unclear. Trimming took off 3 bases at V and 4 bases at J, with 15 bases between the two ends. This CDR3 is built from 15 residues. CDR1 and CDR2 from the germline V gene are SGHRS and YFSETQ. The CDR3 DNA is TGCGCCAGCAGCTGGTCCACCCCCCACGCAGATACGCAGTATTTT. Amino acid sequence: CASSWSTPHADTQYF.

This clonotype has more than one count but fewer than ten. The V and J genes are TRBV20-1 and TRBJ2-1, with 10 bases identical to TRBD2. There are 20 residues in the CDR3. Germline values: CDR1 DFQATT, CDR2 SNEGSKA (reference sequence). Trimming at V came to 5 bases and at J to 0 bases, leaving 19 bases not matched to a gene. The CDR3 region has the DNA TGCAGTGCTTCTTATGGGGACCCGACTAGCGGGTACACCTCCTACAATGAGCAGTTCTTC. Encoded protein: CSASYGDPTSGYTSYNEQFF.

This chain connects TRBV7-2 to TRBJ1-4; the D is unclear. Trimming stripped 1 base from V and 5 bases from J, with 11 bases between. Per the germline V gene, CDR1 is SGHTA and CDR2 is FQGNSA. This CDR3 is 15 amino acids long. CDR3 loop: CASSLDAGKNEKLFF. The CDR3 nucleotides read TGTGCCAGCAGCTTAGACGCAGGAAAAAATGAAAAACTGTTTTTT.

This chain links TRBV20-1 with TRBJ2-1, with D possibly TRBD2 on 5 matching bases. V dropped 4 bases and J dropped 7 bases, with 14 bases sitting between them. The CDR3 extends over 13 amino acids. Germline lookup yields CDR1 DFQATT and CDR2 SNEGSKA (reference sequence). The CDR3 spells CSATRDSGNEQFF. The CDR3 coding sequence is TGCAGTGCTACCCGGGATAGTGGTAATGAGCAGTTCTTC.

The chain is built from TRBV7-2 and TRBJ2-5, with 9 bases identical to TRBD1. With V trimmed by 0 bases and J by 6 bases, 2 bases remained unmatched. This CDR3 region has 14 residues. Germline CDR1 and CDR2: SGHTA and FQGNSA. The CDR3 sequence is CASSLAGQGQTQYF. CDR3 DNA: TGTGCCAGCAGCTTAGCGGGACAGGGACAGACCCAGTACTTC.

There are a few counts of this clonotype. The chain uses TRBV6-2 or TRBV6-3 and TRBJ1-1; D is perhaps TRBD1 (5 bases). The CDR3 contains 14 residues. Looked up from germline, CDR1 is MNHEY and CDR2 is SVGEGT. The ends were cut back, 4 bases at V and 4 bases at J, with 13 bases in the middle. CDR3 protein: CASSFSAGRTEAFF. In DNA form, the CDR3 reads TGTGCCAGCAGTTTTTCGGCAGGGCGCACTGAAGCTTTCTTT.

The chain links TRBV29-1 to TRBJ1-6; 8 bases line up with TRBD1. With 7 bases clipped from V and 7 bases from J, the junction kept 3 bases outside the gene matches. CDR1 and CDR2 (germline): SQVTM, ANQGSEA. The CDR3 extends over 12 amino acids. CDR3 nucleotides: TGCAGCGCGGACAGGGAGAATTCACCCCTCCACTTT. Residues: CSADRENSPLHF.

The chain combines TRBV20-1 with TRBJ2-7; 9 bases agree with TRBD2. In germline, CDR1 is DFQATT, CDR2 SNEGSKA (reference sequence). The CDR3 is made up of 14 amino acids. V was pared by 4 bases and J by 0 bases, with 4 bases of the junction left unmatched. The CDR3 sequence is CSAKLAGLSYEQYF. CDR3 sequence (DNA): TGCAGTGCTAAACTAGCGGGCCTCTCCTACGAGCAGTACTTC.

This clonotype was seen a handful of times. This chain links TRBV20-1 with TRBJ2-2; D is unresolved. CDR1 and CDR2 (germline): DFQATT, SNEGSKA (reference sequence). V was clipped by 2 bases and J by 2 bases, with 6 bases between them. The CDR3 has 13 amino acids. The CDR3 DNA reads TGCAGTGCTAGACAGCACAACACCGGGGAGCTGTTTTTT. Amino acid sequence: CSARQHNTGELFF.

The gene calls are TRBV21-1 and TRBJ2-3; TRBD2 is the table's D call and was not checked against the DNA. TRBV21-1 is noted as a pseudogene. This CDR3 region has 18 residues. The CDR3 sequence is CASSKGGTSGPSTDTQYF. For the CDR3, the DNA is TGTGCCAGCAGCAAAGGGGGAACTAGCGGGCCGAGCACAGATACGCAGTATTTT.

In this sample, this clonotype turned up once. The gene calls are TRBV7-2 and TRBJ1-3; weak D call: TRBD1 (6 bases). The CDR3 spans 15 residues. Germline assignment: CDR1 SGHTA and CDR2 FQGNSA. V was shortened by 0 bases and J by 0 bases, with 6 bases between the two germline ends. As DNA, the CDR3 is TGTGCCAGCAGCTTAGCGGGACACTCTGGAAACACCATATATTTT. Protein: CASSLAGHSGNTIYF. The whole variable domain, filled in from reference TRBV7-2 and TRBJ1-3, reads GAGVSQSPSNKVTEKGKDVELRCDPISGHTALYWYRQSLGQGLEFLIYFQGNSAPDKSGLPSDRFSAERTGGSVSTLTIQRTQQEDSAVYLCASSLAGHSGNTIYFGEGSWLTVV.

This chain uses TRBV6-5 with TRBJ1-1, with 9 bases matching TRBD1. This CDR3 has 15 amino acids. The germline V gene encodes CDR1 MNHEY and CDR2 SVGAGI. The trim removed 5 bases at V and 5 bases at J, leaving 9 bases unmatched. CDR3 loop: CASSNHRGRDTEAFF. CDR3 DNA: TGTGCCAGCAGTAACCACAGGGGGCGGGATACTGAAGCTTTCTTT.

The table lists this clonotype with a few counts. The V gene is TRBV2, the J gene TRBJ2-1; D gene ambiguous. Germline V gene sequence: CDR1 SNHLY, CDR2 FYNNEI. The CDR3 length is 14 residues. V dropped 2 bases and J dropped 6 bases, with 11 bases sitting between them. The CDR3 bases are TGTGCCAGCAGTGAACTCAGAAGCCTCAATGAGCAGTTCTTC. Protein: CASSELRSLNEQFF.

In its sample, this clonotype was seen a few times. V usage is TRBV7-9 and J usage is TRBJ1-1, with a possible D match to TRBD1 (6 bases). V lost 5 bases, J lost 7 bases, and 17 bases lay in between. Germline V gene sequence: CDR1 SEHNR, CDR2 FQNEAQ (reference sequence). The CDR3 is 14 residues long. The CDR3, as DNA: TGTGCCAGCAGCGAAAGAGGGGGGAGCGGTGAAGCTTTCTTT. Protein: CASSERGGSGEAFF.

The V gene is TRBV20-1, the J gene TRBJ2-7; a weak D match, TRBD1 (5 bases). With 3 bases removed from V and 3 bases from J, the gap between germline ends came to 15 bases. Germline V gene data show CDR1 as DFQATT and CDR2 as SNEGSKA (reference sequence). The CDR3 sequence is 14 residues long. CDR3 sequence reads: CSASEVRGNYEQYF. The CDR3 nucleotides are TGCAGTGCTAGTGAGGTTAGGGGAAACTACGAGCAGTACTTC.

This clonotype appeared a few times. This chain links TRBV13 with TRBJ2-7, with 10 bases identical to TRBD2. The germline gives CDR1 PRHDT, CDR2 FYEKMQ (reference sequence). V was clipped by 5 bases and J by 7 bases; unmatched bases: 17. The CDR3 sequence is 17 residues long. This CDR3 is CASSVKSASGRLEEQYF. The CDR3 DNA reads TGTGCCAGCAGCGTAAAATCGGCTAGCGGGAGACTGGAAGAGCAGTACTTC.

This chain joins TRBV12-3 or TRBV12-4 and TRBJ2-1; D unresolved. V was pared by 7 bases and J by 0 bases, with 16 bases between. The CDR3 sequence is 16 residues long. The CDR3 sequence is CASTPDAASSYNEQFF. The CDR3 bases are TGTGCCAGCACCCCGGATGCGGCGAGCTCCTACAATGAGCAGTTCTTC.

This chain links TRBV7-2 with TRBJ1-1; the D is unclear. The germline CDR1 and CDR2 sequences are SGHTA and FQGNSA. Trimming took 4 bases from V and 1 from J, leaving 10 bases between them. This CDR3 comprises 14 residues. Here the CDR3 reads CASSWTSANTEAFF. The CDR3 nucleotides are TGTGCCAGCAGCTGGACCTCAGCGAACACTGAAGCTTTCTTT.

Remarks on this clonotype: This may be a read error: a much more frequent sequence differs by one nucleotide. This chain links TRBV5-5 with TRBJ2-2, with TRBD2 as a possible D gene (6 bases). The CDR3 extends over 13 amino acids. Trimming shortened V by 4 bases and J by 4 bases, and 8 bases separated the two germline ends. Germline CDR1 and CDR2: SGHKS and YYEKEE (reference sequence). CDR3 sequence (DNA): TGTGCCAGCAGCGGGAGGACCACCGGGGAGCTGTTTTTT. This encodes CASSGRTTGELFF.

This clonotype was seen only a few times. The chain joins TRBV18 to TRBJ1-2, with a tentative D call TRBD1 (5 bases). CDR3 size: 15 residues. Trimming took off 5 bases at V and 8 bases at J, with 21 bases between the two ends. Germline V lookup: CDR1 KGHSH, CDR2 LQKENI. The CDR3 loop is CASSVYAGTVIGYTF. The CDR3 DNA reads TGTGCCAGCTCAGTATATGCCGGGACCGTCATCGGCTACACCTTC.

The V call is TRBV19, the J call TRBJ2-7, with a possible D match to TRBD1 (6 bases). V was clipped by 7 bases and J by 3 bases, with 16 bases between them. CDR1 LNHDA and CDR2 SQIVND come from the germline V gene (reference sequence). The CDR3 covers 14 residues. CDR3 sequence: CASMSGQGSYEQYF. The CDR3 nucleotides read TGTGCCAGTATGTCGGGACAAGGGAGCTACGAGCAGTACTTC.

The chain couples TRBV10-3 to TRBJ2-4; D gene ambiguous. V shed 8 bases and J shed 7 bases, with 6 bases lying between them. This CDR3 contains 10 residues. Germline assignment: CDR1 ENHRY and CDR2 SYGVKD. As DNA, the CDR3 is TGTGCCATCGTGGGGAACATTCAGTACTTC. Its protein product is CAIVGNIQYF.

V usage is TRBV27 and J usage is TRBJ2-1; 8 bases are shared with TRBD2. The CDR3 runs 16 residues. Germline values: CDR1 MNHEY, CDR2 SMNVEV (reference sequence). J gave up 4 bases and V 1 base, and 6 bases lay outside the gene matches. The CDR3 coding sequence is TGTGCCAGCAGTTTATTGGTAGCGGGGTCATACAATGAGCAGTTCTTC. This encodes CASSLLVAGSYNEQFF.

This clonotype showed up just a few times. The genes are TRBV20-1 and TRBJ2-1; 7 bases map to TRBD2. The CDR3 is 14 amino acids. CDR1 and CDR2 (germline): DFQATT, SNEGSKA (reference sequence). V shed 6 bases and J 0 bases; nucleotides not matched to a gene: 5. The chain's CDR3 is CSASGGSSYNEQFF. CDR3 in DNA: TGCAGTGCCTCCGGGGGGAGCTCCTACAATGAGCAGTTCTTC.

The genes are TRBV3-1 and TRBJ2-7; D is unresolved. The CDR3 totals 14 residues. Germline V CDR1 and CDR2: LGHDT, YNNKEL (reference sequence). Trimming took off 3 bases at V and 0 bases at J, with 9 bases between the two ends. CDR3: CASSQHGSSYEQYF. The CDR3 region has the DNA TGTGCCAGCAGCCAGCACGGTTCCTCCTACGAGCAGTACTTC.

The chain joins TRBV20-1 to TRBJ2-2; the D gene is possibly TRBD1 (5 bases). Germline CDR1 is DFQATT and CDR2 is SNEGSKA (reference sequence). This CDR3 spans 16 amino acids. The germline V and J ends were trimmed by 3 bases and 4 bases, with 18 bases remaining between them. In nucleotides, the CDR3 is TGCAGTGCTAGTTCCGTTGGATCTAGGGGCACCGGGGAGCTGTTTTTT. As protein: CSASSVGSRGTGELFF.

The chain recombines TRBV5-1 with TRBJ2-5, with a weak D call TRBD1 (6 bases). Germline V CDR1 and CDR2: SGHRS, YFSETQ. Trimming removed 0 bases from V and 5 bases from J, with 14 bases in between. The CDR3 length is 15 residues. The CDR3 protein is CASSLARGSGETQYF. CDR3 nucleotides: TGCGCCAGCAGCTTGGCCAGGGGATCTGGGGAGACCCAGTACTTC.

This clonotype was picked up a small number of times. J is TRBJ1-1 and V is TRBV4-3, with 8 nucleotides matching TRBD1. Germline V gene data show CDR1 as LGHNA and CDR2 as YSLEER. This CDR3 has 16 residues. The V segment lost 0 bases and the J segment 3 bases; nucleotides outside the gene matches: 6. CDR3 in DNA: TGCGCCAGCAGCCAAGAGTCGAGGACAGGGTACACTGAAGCTTTCTTT. Translation: CASSQESRTGYTEAFF.